The clone carrying this TCR beta chain was seen a single time. The germline V gene has CDR1 LGHNA and CDR2 YNFKEQ. The CDR3 is 14 amino acids. Trimming removed 5 bases at V and 3 bases at J, with 12 bases between. Repertoires were generated with immunoSEQ multiplex PCR, while TCRdb's copy carries only in-frame clones and drops some. The sample lists tens of thousands of clones, about 90% occurring once. The data were obtained in a study of T cells after somatic rescue of genetic block. V usage is TRBV4-2 and J usage is TRBJ2-3; tentatively, D is TRBD2 (6 bases). This TCR came from a man between 40 and 49 years old. The sequenced sample was peripheral blood mononuclear cells (PBMCs). In DNA form, the CDR3 reads TGTGCCAGCAGCACCTGGGGGGTGACAGATACGCAGTATTTT. Translated, it gives CASSTWGVTDTQYF.